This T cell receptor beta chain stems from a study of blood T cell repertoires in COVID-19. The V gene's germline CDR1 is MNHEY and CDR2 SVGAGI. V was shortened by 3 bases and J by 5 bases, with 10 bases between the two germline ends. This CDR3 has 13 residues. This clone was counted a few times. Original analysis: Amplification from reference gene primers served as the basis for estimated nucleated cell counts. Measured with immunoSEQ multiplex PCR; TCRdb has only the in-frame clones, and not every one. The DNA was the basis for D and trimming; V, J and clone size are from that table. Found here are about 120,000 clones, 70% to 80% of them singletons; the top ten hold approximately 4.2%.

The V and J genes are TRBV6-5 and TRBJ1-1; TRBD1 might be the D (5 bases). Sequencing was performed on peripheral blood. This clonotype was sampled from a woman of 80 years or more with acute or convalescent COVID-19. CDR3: CASSYQRGTEAFF. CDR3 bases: TGTGCCAGCAGTTATCAGCGGGGGACTGAAGCTTTCTTT.